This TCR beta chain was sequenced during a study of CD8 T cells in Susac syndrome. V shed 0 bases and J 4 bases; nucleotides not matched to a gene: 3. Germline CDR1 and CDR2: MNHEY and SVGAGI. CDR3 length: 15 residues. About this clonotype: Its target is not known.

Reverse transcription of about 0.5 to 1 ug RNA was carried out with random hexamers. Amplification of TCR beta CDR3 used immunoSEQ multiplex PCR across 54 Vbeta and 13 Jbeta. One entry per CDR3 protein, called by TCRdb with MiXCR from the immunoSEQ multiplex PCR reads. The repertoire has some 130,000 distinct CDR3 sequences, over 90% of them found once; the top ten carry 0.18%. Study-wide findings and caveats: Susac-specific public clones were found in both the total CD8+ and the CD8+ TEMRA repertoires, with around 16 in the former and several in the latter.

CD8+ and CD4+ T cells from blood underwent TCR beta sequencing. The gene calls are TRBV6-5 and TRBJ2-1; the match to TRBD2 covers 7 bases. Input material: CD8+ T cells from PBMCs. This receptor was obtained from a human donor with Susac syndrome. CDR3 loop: CASSYSAGEYNEQFF. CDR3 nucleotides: TGTGCCAGCAGTTACTCGGCGGGAGAATACAATGAGCAGTTCTTC.